Listed below are T cell receptor beta chains from one sample, sequenced in a study of blood T cell repertoires in COVID-19. The assay was immunoSEQ multiplex PCR, and TCRdb's table has in-frame clones only and misses some. The sample has 85,000 to 130,000 clones, 92% seen once; the top ten hold more than 5%. The material sequenced was peripheral blood. All receptors derive from a man between 70 and 80 years old with acute or convalescent COVID-19. Both conserved end residues are part of each CDR3. D genes are given only for firm matches. Clone size appears in some rows only: once, few, many, or a class for an expanded clone.

TGTGCCAGCAGCTTAGCAGGGGCTGGGGCCAACGTCCTGACTTTC,CASSLAGAGANVLTF,TRBJ2-6,-,TRBV13,-
TGTGCCACCAGCCTACCGGGAGCGTATGGCTACACCTTC,CATSLPGAYGYTF,TRBJ1-2,-,TRBV15,-
TGTGCCAGCAGCGTAGGACAGTTAGCGGGGGTAGAGACCCAGTACTTC,CASSVGQLAGVETQYF,TRBJ2-5,-,TRBV9,TRBD2
TGTGCCAGTAGTATAGGGAGGGCTAGCACAGATACGCAGTATTTT,CASSIGRASTDTQYF,TRBJ2-3,-,TRBV19,-
TGTGCCAGCAGCCAAGGGGGACAGGGGAATCAGCCCCAGCATTTT,CASSQGGQGNQPQHF,TRBJ1-5,-,TRBV3-1/TRBV3-2,TRBD1
TGTGCCAGCAGCCCGGCGGGGAGCACAGATACGCAGTATTTT,CASSPAGSTDTQYF,TRBJ2-3,-,TRBV2,-
TGCAGCGTTTCCCCTCGACTAGCGGGAGAGACCCAGTACTTC,CSVSPRLAGETQYF,TRBJ2-5,-,TRBV29-1,TRBD2
TGTGCCAGCAGTTACGGTAGAAGGGGGTCCTACAATGAGCAGTTCTTC,CASSYGRRGSYNEQFF,TRBJ2-1,-,TRBV6-5,-
TGTGCCAGCTCACCAGATTTCAGCTCCTACGAGCAGTACTTC,CASSPDFSSYEQYF,TRBJ2-7,-,TRBV18,-
TGTGCCAGCAGACCCTCCGGGACAGCTCTCTATGGCTACACCTTC,CASRPSGTALYGYTF,TRBJ1-2,-,TRBV6-4,TRBD1
TGCGCCAGCAGCTTGGTGCTTGGGGCCGGAGAGTACACCTTC,CASSLVLGAGEYTF,TRBJ1-2,-,TRBV5-1,-
TGTGCCAGCAGCTGGCAGGGCTACGAGCAGTACTTC,CASSWQGYEQYF,TRBJ2-7,-,TRBV11-2,-
TGTGCCAGCACCCGGACAGCGAACACTGAAGCTTTCTTT,CASTRTANTEAFF,TRBJ1-1,once,TRBV28,-
TGTGCCAGCAGCTTAGCGACAGGGGATGGCTACACCTTC,CASSLATGDGYTF,TRBJ1-2,-,TRBV7-9,TRBD1
TGTGCCAGCAGCTTGGGACAGCAACCACGCTATGGCTACACCTTC,CASSLGQQPRYGYTF,TRBJ1-2,-,TRBV5-5,-
TGTGCCAGCAGTTACTCAGGGACAGGGAGTTCACCCCTCCACTTT,CASSYSGTGSSPLHF,TRBJ1-6,-,TRBV6-5,TRBD1
TGTGCCAGCAGTTACTCGGGACAGGGGAACTCCTACGAGCAGTACTTC,CASSYSGQGNSYEQYF,TRBJ2-7,-,TRBV6-2/TRBV6-3,TRBD1
TGTGCCAGCAGCAAATCGGGGGGGGACAGGGACCACGAGCAGTACTTC,CASSKSGGDRDHEQYF,TRBJ2-7,few,TRBV21-1,-
TGTGCCAGCAGCACTAGCGGGAGGGCCGCCAATGAGCAGTTCTTC,CASSTSGRAANEQFF,TRBJ2-1,-,TRBV5-6,TRBD2
TGTGCCAGCAGTGACTCGTCCCACCCTCGAGTGTACACCTTC,CASSDSSHPRVYTF,TRBJ1-2,-,TRBV6-4,-
TGTGCCAGCAGCCCCAGCTTCAGGGACACTGAAGCTTTCTTT,CASSPSFRDTEAFF,TRBJ1-1,once,TRBV5-8,-
TGTGCCAGCAGCTTAGGGGGACAGCAAAGGGGCTACACCTTC,CASSLGGQQRGYTF,TRBJ1-2,-,TRBV7-9,TRBD1
TGTGCCTGGAGGGGCAGGGCCAAAGAGACCCAGTACTTC,CAWRGRAKETQYF,TRBJ2-5,-,TRBV30,-
TGTGCCAGCAGCGATGCCGGGACAGATAGCAATCAGCCCCAGCATTTT,CASSDAGTDSNQPQHF,TRBJ1-5,-,TRBV5-8,TRBD1
TGTGCCAGCAGTTGGGCGGGATCTGGCTACACCTTC,CASSWAGSGYTF,TRBJ1-2,-,TRBV12-3/TRBV12-4,-
TGTGCCAGTAGTACGCGTCATCAGGTGGACACCATATATTTT,CASSTRHQVDTIYF,TRBJ1-3,-,TRBV19,-
TGTGCCAGCAGGTTTAGCGGGAGCGCCACAGATACGCAGTATTTT,CASRFSGSATDTQYF,TRBJ2-3,-,TRBV6-5,TRBD2
TGTGCCAGCAGTTCCCTGACATTTCTGGGTGAAAAACTGTTTTTT,CASSSLTFLGEKLFF,TRBJ1-4,-,TRBV6-5,-
TGTGCCAGTAGTATTGAGGGGGCGACCACTGAAGCTTTCTTT,CASSIEGATTEAFF,TRBJ1-1,-,TRBV19,TRBD1
TGCGCCAGCAGCTTGGACAGGGTAGGCTACGAGCAGTACTTC,CASSLDRVGYEQYF,TRBJ2-7,-,TRBV5-1,-
TGTGCCAGTGGAGGGCCCACAGAACTTTATGGCTACACCTTC,CASGGPTELYGYTF,TRBJ1-2,-,TRBV19,-
TGCGCCAGCAGCCCAAATTATGGGGGGGAGCAGATTGGTGGCTACACCTTC,CASSPNYGGEQIGGYTF,TRBJ1-2,few,TRBV5-1,-
TGTGCCAGCAGTTACTCTCCGAGCTCCTACGAGCAGTACTTC,CASSYSPSSYEQYF,TRBJ2-7,once,TRBV6-6,-
TGTGCCAGCAGGTCCGGGTCCCAGAACACTGAAGCTTTCTTT,CASRSGSQNTEAFF,TRBJ1-1,-,TRBV2,-
TGTGCCACCAGCGGGCCCGGGACAGGGTTTGAAAAACTGTTTTTT,CATSGPGTGFEKLFF,TRBJ1-4,-,TRBV15,TRBD1
TGTGCCAGCAGCTCAGGGGACGGCTACACCTTC,CASSSGDGYTF,TRBJ1-2,-,TRBV7-3,-
TGCGCCAGCAGCTTCGGGACAGGGCCTGAAAAACTGTTTTTT,CASSFGTGPEKLFF,TRBJ1-4,-,TRBV5-1,TRBD1
TGTGCCAGCAGCCAAAGGGGGAACTACGAGCAGTACTTC,CASSQRGNYEQYF,TRBJ2-7,once,TRBV3-1/TRBV3-2,-
TGTGCCAGTAAAAAGGACAGGGGGCGTAACACTGAAGCTTTCTTT,CASKKDRGRNTEAFF,TRBJ1-1,-,TRBV19,TRBD1
TGTGCCAGCAGGATCCCTGGCGGGACAGGTGGTAACTATGGCTACACCTTC,CASRIPGGTGGNYGYTF,TRBJ1-2,once,TRBV28,TRBD1
TGTGCCAGCTCCCTCGACAGAACCTATAATTCACCCCTCCACTTT,CASSLDRTYNSPLHF,TRBJ1-6,-,TRBV18,-
TGTGCCAGCAGTTTCGTTGGGGGGGTGCATCAGCCCCAGCATTTT,CASSFVGGVHQPQHF,TRBJ1-5,-,TRBV28,-
TGTGCCAGCTCACCAAGTTATTCGGGGACCGGGGAGCTGTTTTTT,CASSPSYSGTGELFF,TRBJ2-2,-,TRBV18,-
TGTGCCAGCAGCTTTTTCCCCCCCCCGGCGGGCGGGGAGCTGTTTTTT,CASSFFPPPAGGELFF,TRBJ2-2,once,TRBV7-2,-
TGTGCCAGCAGCTTAGGGTTTGCGTCGTCTAGAAGTCCTCAAGAGACCCAGTACTTC,CASSLGFASSRSPQETQYF,TRBJ2-5,-,TRBV7-9,-
TGTGCCAGCAGCCTAACAGGGACAGACGCAGGGCAGTTCTTC,CASSLTGTDAGQFF,TRBJ2-1,-,TRBV7-3,TRBD1
TGCAGCGTCGGGGGGTACGGAAACACCATATATTTT,CSVGGYGNTIYF,TRBJ1-3,-,TRBV29-1,-
TGCGCCAGCAGCTGGGGCGGGAGTGGGAATGAGCAGTTCTTC,CASSWGGSGNEQFF,TRBJ2-1,-,TRBV5-1,TRBD2
TGTGCCAGCAGTGAATTGTCAGGGGGAAGGAATCAGCCCCAGCATTTT,CASSELSGGRNQPQHF,TRBJ1-5,-,TRBV2,TRBD1
TGTGCCAGCTCGCCTTGGGGGACAGGGGAATCACCCCTCCACTTT,CASSPWGTGESPLHF,TRBJ1-6,few,TRBV6-5,TRBD1
TGTGCCTGGAGACCCTCTCTAATTGATGAAAAACTGTTTTTT,CAWRPSLIDEKLFF,TRBJ1-4,-,TRBV30,-
TGTGCCAGCAGCCGATCTACAGGGGGCTTCAATGGCTACACCTTC,CASSRSTGGFNGYTF,TRBJ1-2,-,TRBV11-3,TRBD1
TGTGCCAGCAGTCCTTCTGAGGGTACGCAGTATTTT,CASSPSEGTQYF,TRBJ2-3,once,TRBV27,-